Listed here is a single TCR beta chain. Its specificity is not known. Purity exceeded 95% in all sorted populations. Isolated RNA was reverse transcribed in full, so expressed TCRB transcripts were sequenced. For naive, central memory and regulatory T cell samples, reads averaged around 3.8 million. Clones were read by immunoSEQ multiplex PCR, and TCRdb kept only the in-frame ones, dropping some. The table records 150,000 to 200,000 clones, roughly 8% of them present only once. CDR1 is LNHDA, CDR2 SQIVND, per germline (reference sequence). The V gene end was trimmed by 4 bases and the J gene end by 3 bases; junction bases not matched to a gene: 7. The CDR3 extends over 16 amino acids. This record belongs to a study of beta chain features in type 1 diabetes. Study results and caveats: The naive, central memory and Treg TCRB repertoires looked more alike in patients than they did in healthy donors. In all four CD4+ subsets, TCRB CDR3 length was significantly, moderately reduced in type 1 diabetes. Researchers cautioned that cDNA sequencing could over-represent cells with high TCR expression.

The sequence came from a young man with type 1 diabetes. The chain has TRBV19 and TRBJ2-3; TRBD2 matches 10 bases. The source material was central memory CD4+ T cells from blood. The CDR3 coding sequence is TGTGCCAGTAGTAGGGAACTAGCGGGAATGACAGATACGCAGTATTTT. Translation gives CASSRELAGMTDTQYF.